The clone carrying this T cell receptor beta chain appeared a few times. The target antigen is unknown. Busulfan-fludarabine conditioning, marrow transplant, and cyclophosphamide on days +3 and +4 were administered. The record originates from a study of T cells after posttransplantation cyclophosphamide. Notes on the study in general: Tissue-infiltrating T cells from skin or gut overlapped little with blood T cells. Later blood repertoires were often dominated by clones from the donor CD8+ memory compartment.

Here immunoSEQ multiplex PCR was the method, and the copy in TCRdb shows in-frame clones only, minus some. The sample carries some 4,200 clones, 65% to 85% recorded once. The sequences come from PBMCs, collected around 30 days after a stem cell transplant with posttransplant cyclophosphamide. The clonotype originates from a male patient aged 50 to 59 who received an allogeneic stem cell transplant from an unrelated donor, was CMV-positive, and had acute GVHD only. Part of the T cells may come from the graft donor.

The DNA of the CDR3 is TGTGCCAGTAGTATAGACAGGGACCTGACTAGCGGGAGGGCCTTATATGAGCAGTTCTTC. Its translation is CASSIDRDLTSGRALYEQFF. This sequence joins TRBV19 and TRBJ2-1; TRBD2 aligns across 14 bases. The V gene's germline CDR1 is LNHDA and CDR2 SQIVND (reference sequence). The CDR3 has 20 residues. The V gene end was trimmed by 0 bases and the J gene end by 8 bases; junction bases not matched to a gene: 15. The whole variable domain, filled in from reference TRBV19 and TRBJ2-1, reads DGGITQSPKYLFRKEGQNVTLSCEQNLNHDAMYWYRQDPGQGLRLIYYSQIVNDFQKGDIAEGYSVSREKKESFPLTVTSAQKNPTAFYLCASSIDRDLTSGRALYEQFFGPGTRLTVL.